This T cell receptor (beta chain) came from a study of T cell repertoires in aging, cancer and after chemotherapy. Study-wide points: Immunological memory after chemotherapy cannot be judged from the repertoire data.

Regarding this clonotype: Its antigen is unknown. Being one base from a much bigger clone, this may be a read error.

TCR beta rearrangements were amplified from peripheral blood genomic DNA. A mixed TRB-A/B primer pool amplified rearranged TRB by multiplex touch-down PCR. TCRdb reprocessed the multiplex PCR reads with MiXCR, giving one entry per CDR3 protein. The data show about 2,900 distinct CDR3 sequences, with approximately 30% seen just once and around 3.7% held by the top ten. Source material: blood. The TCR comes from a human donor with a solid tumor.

CDR3 protein: CASRWAETQYF. CDR3 nucleotides: TGTGCCAGCAGATGGGCGGAGACCCAGTACTTC. The chain employs TRBV7-2 and TRBJ2-5; D gene unclear. Looked up from germline, CDR1 is SGHTA and CDR2 is FQGNSA. Trimming stripped 6 bases from V and 5 bases from J, with 7 bases between. The CDR3 sequence is 11 residues long.